What follows are 28 T cell receptor beta chains derived from one specimen sequenced in a study of blood T cell repertoires in COVID-19. Some clones are missing from TCRdb's copy, which holds only in-frame ones; the method was immunoSEQ multiplex PCR. There are 250,000 to 300,000 clones in the sample; approximately 86% occur only once, and 5.2% lies in the top ten. The sample was peripheral blood. Receptors were obtained from a woman in her sixties or seventies with COVID-19, enrolled during active disease.

V usage is TRBV7-9 and J usage is TRBJ2-7; 10 bases match TRBD1. Looked up from germline, CDR1 is SEHNR and CDR2 is FQNEAQ (reference sequence). Trimming cost V 8 bases and J 0 bases; bases outside gene matches: 7. The CDR3 spans 15 residues. This chain's CDR3 is CASPWRTGGSYEQYF. In DNA form, the CDR3 reads TGTGCCAGCCCCTGGAGGACAGGGGGCTCCTACGAGCAGTACTTC.

J is TRBJ2-5 and V is TRBV5-1; TRBD2 might be the D (6 bases). Looked up from germline, CDR1 is SGHRS and CDR2 is YFSETQ. Trimming took off 3 bases at V and 1 base at J, with 13 bases between the two ends. This CDR3 is 15 amino acids long. CDR3 bases: TGCGCCAGCAGCTCCCCGGGACTGACCCAAGAGACCCAGTACTTC. This codes for CASSSPGLTQETQYF.

This clone has only one observation. The chain links TRBV5-1 to TRBJ2-1; 14 bases are a match to TRBD2. The germline V gene has CDR1 SGHRS and CDR2 YFSETQ. After removal of 2 bases from V and 9 bases from J, the junction contained 7 bases not matched to a gene. The CDR3 length is 16 residues. CDR3 in DNA: TGCGCCAGCAGCTTAAGTCCGGGACTAGCGGGAGCTGAGCAGTTCTTC. Amino acid sequence: CASSLSPGLAGAEQFF.

The rearrangement uses TRBV5-1 and TRBJ1-1; possibly TRBD1 for D (5 bases). Deletions cut 5 bases from V and 4 bases from J, with 12 bases between. Germline-derived CDR1 and CDR2 are SGHRS and YFSETQ. The CDR3 contains 13 residues. CDR3 amino acids: CASRVREGTEAFF. Written as DNA, the CDR3 is TGCGCCAGCAGGGTCAGGGAGGGCACTGAAGCTTTCTTT.

The V and J genes are TRBV6-5 and TRBJ1-3; tentative D call: TRBD1 (5 bases). The CDR3 length is 13 residues. V shed 8 bases and J shed 1 base, with 9 bases lying between them. CDR1 and CDR2 (germline): MNHEY, SVGAGI. This CDR3 reads CASRRGSGNTIYF. In nucleotides, the CDR3 is TGTGCCAGCCGTCGGGGGTCTGGAAACACCATATATTTT.

This rearrangement joins TRBV11-2 to TRBJ1-2; D not certain. Between the trimmed V and J ends, which lost 3 bases and 1 base, there was a span of 6 bases. CDR1 is SGHAT, CDR2 FQNNGV, per germline. The CDR3 spans 13 residues. The CDR3 DNA sequence: TGTGCCAGCAGCTTCAGCGTTAACTATGGCTACACCTTC. Translation: CASSFSVNYGYTF.

V gene TRBV7-9 combines with J gene TRBJ2-5, with D possibly being TRBD1 (6 bases). This CDR3 is built from 13 residues. The germline CDR1 and CDR2 sequences are SEHNR and FQNEAQ (reference sequence). Trimming removed 3 bases at V and 7 bases at J, with 12 bases between. The CDR3 protein is CASSLGTPGTQYF. The CDR3 DNA reads TGTGCCAGCAGCTTGGGGACACCGGGGACCCAGTACTTC.

Here the CDR3 DNA reads TGTGCCAGCAGCCCCAACTGGGGGCGATTAGAGACCCAGTACTTC. Its translation is CASSPNWGRLETQYF. The V gene is TRBV7-3, the J gene TRBJ2-5; D perhaps matches TRBD1 (6 bases). The CDR3 is 15 residues long. Germline CDR1 reads SGHTA; CDR2 reads FQGTGA. The V end was cut by 5 bases, the J end by 4 bases, with 17 bases between.

The chain joins TRBV5-4 to TRBJ2-1; 12 bases are shared with TRBD2. The length of the CDR3 is 16 residues. Looked up from germline, CDR1 is SGHNT and CDR2 is YYREEE (reference sequence). Trimming at V came to 0 bases and at J to 5 bases, leaving 3 bases not matched to a gene. As DNA, the CDR3 is TGTGCCAGCAGCTTGGGACTAGCGGGAGCGCACAATGAGCAGTTCTTC. Translating it yields CASSLGLAGAHNEQFF.

This clone occurred a few times. The chain has TRBV27 and TRBJ2-4, with TRBD1 identical over 7 bases. Germline CDR1 is MNHEY and CDR2 is SMNVEV (reference sequence). The CDR3 consists of 15 residues. V gave up 6 bases and J gave up 8 bases; unmatched junction bases: 13. This CDR3 is CASSVRPNRGDIQYF. As DNA, the CDR3 is TGTGCCAGCAGCGTCCGACCGAACAGGGGAGACATTCAGTACTTC.

The chain joins TRBV4-1 to TRBJ2-5, with D perhaps TRBD2 (5 bases). The V end was cut by 4 bases, the J end by 5 bases, with 23 bases between. The CDR3 has 17 amino acids. The germline gives CDR1 MGHRA, CDR2 YSYEKL. The CDR3: CASSPTRVRGVGETQYF. The CDR3 DNA sequence: TGCGCCAGCAGCCCGACGAGGGTCCGGGGAGTGGGGGAGACCCAGTACTTC.

The chain employs TRBV7-3 and TRBJ1-6; D not certain. With 4 bases removed from V and 7 bases from J, the gap between germline ends came to 8 bases. Looked up from germline, CDR1 is SGHTA and CDR2 is FQGTGA. CDR3 length equals 13 residues. The CDR3 nucleotides are TGTGCCAGCAGCTCAAACAGCAATTCACCCCTCCACTTT. It yields the protein CASSSNSNSPLHF.

The sample holds a few counts of this clone. The gene calls are TRBV9 and TRBJ2-2, with 10 positions matching TRBD2. The CDR3 extends over 16 amino acids. V was clipped by 2 bases and J by 4 bases; unmatched bases: 5. Germline V gene data show CDR1 as SGDLS and CDR2 as YYNGEE. The DNA for the CDR3 is TGTGCCAGCAGCGTCCTAGCGGGAGCCGGCACCGGGGAGCTGTTTTTT. As protein: CASSVLAGAGTGELFF.

The genes are TRBV29-1 and TRBJ1-5; D possibly corresponds to TRBD1 (6 bases). Trimming stripped 3 bases from V and 7 bases from J, with 13 bases between. The CDR3 length is 13 residues. Germline loops: CDR1 SQVTM, CDR2 ANQGSEA. The CDR3 is CSVEVQGEQPQHF. CDR3 sequence (DNA): TGCAGCGTTGAGGTACAGGGAGAACAGCCCCAGCATTTT.

This chain uses TRBV19 with TRBJ2-7, with 12 nucleotides matching TRBD2. Germline V CDR1 and CDR2: LNHDA, SQIVND (reference sequence). Trimming took 5 bases from V and 2 from J; bases not matched to a gene: 4. CDR3 length: 15 amino acids. The CDR3 here is CASSRGLAGTYEQYF. For the CDR3, the DNA is TGTGCCAGTAGTCGAGGACTAGCGGGGACCTACGAGCAGTACTTC. The entire variable domain, with the rest obtained from reference TRBV19 and TRBJ2-7, is as follows: DGGITQSPKYLFRKEGQNVTLSCEQNLNHDAMYWYRQDPGQGLRLIYYSQIVNDFQKGDIAEGYSVSREKKESFPLTVTSAQKNPTAFYLCASSRGLAGTYEQYFGPGTRLTVT.

This chain links TRBV18 with TRBJ2-3; D remains unclear. Germline assignment: CDR1 KGHSH and CDR2 LQKENI. Trimming stripped 1 base from V and 0 bases from J, with 14 bases between. CDR3 length equals 17 residues. The CDR3 coding sequence is TGTGCCAGCTCACCACAAAGTGGCCTCTGGAGCACAGATACGCAGTATTTT. This codes for CASSPQSGLWSTDTQYF.

The V and J genes are TRBV4-1 and TRBJ2-5; the match to TRBD2 covers 16 bases. This CDR3 is built from 19 residues. Germline CDR1 reads MGHRA; CDR2 reads YSYEKL. Trimming at V came to 0 bases and at J to 3 bases, leaving 7 bases not matched to a gene. CDR3 loop: CASSQDGTSGRAGEETQYF. CDR3 nucleotide sequence: TGCGCCAGCAGCCAAGATGGGACTAGCGGGAGGGCAGGAGAAGAGACCCAGTACTTC.

The chain combines TRBV5-8 with TRBJ1-5, with 8 bases identical to TRBD1. Germline CDR1 SGHTS, CDR2 YDEGEE. The V segment lost 4 bases and the J segment 1 base; nucleotides outside the gene matches: 4. This CDR3 contains 15 residues. CDR3 protein: CASSRRTGSNQPQHF. The CDR3 DNA reads TGTGCCAGCAGCAGACGGACAGGGAGCAATCAGCCCCAGCATTTT.

V is TRBV4-1 and J is TRBJ1-5; maybe TRBD1 (5 bases). Trimming stripped 4 bases from V and 0 bases from J, with 16 bases between. Germline V gives CDR1 MGHRA, CDR2 YSYEKL. The CDR3 has 17 residues. CDR3 nucleotides: TGCGCCAGCAGCCCCGACAGCTCCACTTATAGCAATCAGCCCCAGCATTTT. Its translation is CASSPDSSTYSNQPQHF.

This clone showed up just once. V and J are TRBV11-3 and TRBJ2-1; perhaps TRBD1 as D (5 bases). The germline gives CDR1 SGHNT, CDR2 YENEEA. The CDR3 is 12 amino acids. The V end was cut by 2 bases, the J end by 8 bases, with 7 bases between. CDR3 amino acids: CASSLWGDEQFF. The CDR3 coding sequence is TGTGCCAGCAGCTTATGGGGCGATGAGCAGTTCTTC.

The J gene is TRBJ1-1, the V gene TRBV29-1, with 8 bases that match TRBD1. The J segment lost 4 bases and the V segment lost 6 bases, leaving 10 bases of the junction unmatched. CDR1 SQVTM and CDR2 ANQGSEA come from the germline V gene. The CDR3 totals 14 residues. The CDR3 DNA is TGCAGCGTGGGCAGGGGGCGCACCCCCACTGAAGCTTTCTTT. Amino acids: CSVGRGRTPTEAFF.

The gene calls are TRBV6-6 and TRBJ1-5; 9 bases agree with TRBD1. This CDR3 spans 16 amino acids. After removal of 6 bases from V and 3 bases from J, the junction contained 9 bases not matched to a gene. Germline V gene data show CDR1 as MNHNY and CDR2 as SVGAGI (reference sequence). The CDR3 DNA reads TGTGCCAGCAGAAACCACAGGGGGCAGAACAATCAGCCCCAGCATTTT. Its protein product is CASRNHRGQNNQPQHF.

The chain is built from TRBV6-5 and TRBJ1-2; D perhaps matches TRBD1 (5 bases). The CDR3 spans 13 residues. In germline, CDR1 is MNHEY, CDR2 SVGAGI. The germline V and J ends were trimmed by 7 bases and 0 bases, with 9 bases remaining between them. Here the CDR3 DNA reads TGTGCCAGCAAACGACAGACTAACTATGGCTACACCTTC. It specifies CASKRQTNYGYTF.

CDR3 bases: TGTGCCAGCAGCTCCCAGACTAGCGCGAACACCGGGGAGCTGTTTTTT. Translated, it gives CASSSQTSANTGELFF. The V call is TRBV14, the J call TRBJ2-2; TRBD2 aligns across 8 bases. V shed 5 bases, J shed 0 bases, and the junction held 5 bases outside the gene matches. The CDR3 totals 16 residues. CDR1 is SGHDN and CDR2 is FVKESK in the germline V gene.

This chain joins TRBV28 and TRBJ2-3; no firm D call. Germline CDR1 MDHEN, CDR2 SYDVKM. The CDR3 contains 15 residues. V was trimmed by 6 bases and J by 0 bases, leaving 13 bases between them. Written as DNA, the CDR3 is TGTGCCAGCAGCCCGACTTCGTCTAGCACAGATACGCAGTATTTT. Amino acid sequence: CASSPTSSSTDTQYF.

The sample holds one count of this clone. This chain connects TRBV28 to TRBJ2-7; D might be TRBD1 (5 bases). Trimming removed 7 bases at V and 2 bases at J, with 12 bases between. The CDR3 runs to 13 residues. Germline lookup yields CDR1 MDHEN and CDR2 SYDVKM. The CDR3 loop reads CASIGHGPYEQYF. The CDR3 DNA follows: TGTGCCAGCATCGGACATGGCCCCTACGAGCAGTACTTC.

This chain connects TRBV27 to TRBJ1-5; 9 bases fit TRBD1. CDR1 and CDR2 from the germline V gene are MNHEY and SMNVEV (reference sequence). V lost 10 bases and J lost 0; bases outside the gene matches: 7. This CDR3 is 15 amino acids long. This CDR3 is CATRRGQGSNQPQHF. Written as DNA, the CDR3 is TGTGCCACCCGAAGGGGACAGGGTAGCAATCAGCCCCAGCATTTT.

This rearrangement joins TRBV6-1 to TRBJ1-1, with D possibly TRBD1 on 5 matching bases. This CDR3 has 13 amino acids. V dropped 3 bases and J dropped 6 bases, with 11 bases sitting between them. From germline, CDR1 is MNHNS and CDR2 SASEGT. The CDR3 loop reads CASSDRSGAEAFF. CDR3 nucleotide sequence: TGTGCCAGCAGTGATAGGTCGGGGGCTGAAGCTTTCTTT.